This is a list of T cell receptor beta chains from one sample in a study of molecular identifiers for immune sequencing clone quantification. MiXCR, run by TCRdb on the PCR reads, gives a single entry per CDR3 protein. The table records under 650,000 distinct CDR3 sequences, approximately 20% of them present only once. The sample consisted of naive CD8+ T cells from blood, with Jurkat cell RNA spiked in. The receptors here all came from a human donor in good health. Some libraries in this study had Jurkat cell RNA spiked in. Both conserved end residues are trimmed from each CDR3.

v_gene,j_gene,CDR3aa
TRBV12-3/TRBV12-4,TRBJ1-1,ASSLTNGGGAAF
TRBV6-6,TRBJ2-3,ASSYTALAGGTDTQY
TRBV10-2,TRBJ1-1,ASSVVATGGSEAF
TRBV9,TRBJ2-7,ASSVAGTAEQY
TRBV20-1,TRBJ2-1,SANQLAGSYNEQF
TRBV9,TRBJ2-7,ASSVGTSGMDEQY
TRBV29-1,TRBJ1-1,SVNPGVNTEAF
TRBV4-1,TRBJ1-1,ASSQGQFTEAF
TRBV6-5,TRBJ2-7,ASNAQLPTGAYEQY
TRBV20-1,TRBJ1-3,SAREPGRVDSGNTIY
TRBV10-3,TRBJ2-3,AISALAVPDTQY
TRBV7-2,TRBJ2-3,ASSLGGGTSTDTQY
TRBV11-2,TRBJ2-3,ASSLGGTNAGDTQY
TRBV15,TRBJ2-7,ATSSRGEGSNEQY
TRBV6-5,TRBJ2-1,ASSYGRGGEQF
TRBV20-1,TRBJ2-7,SARGATDNHYEQY
TRBV19,TRBJ1-1,ASSIQGNTEAF
TRBV20-1,TRBJ2-4,SARDYSLENIQY
TRBV19,TRBJ1-1,ASSMLLNTEAF
TRBV7-9,TRBJ2-5,ASSSGQGKETQY
TRBV7-9,TRBJ2-2,ASSGRDNTNTGELF
TRBV15,TRBJ1-1,ATSREGLGDEAF
TRBV4-3,TRBJ1-1,ASSQDRTRGSEAF
TRBV20-1,TRBJ2-7,SARGQAGLSYEQY
TRBV4-1,TRBJ2-1,ASSQPFGGAGDEQF
TRBV4-1,TRBJ1-4,ASSPLFPGTNEKLF
TRBV7-2,TRBJ2-7,ASSLGRGGYEQY
TRBV2,TRBJ1-1,ASSEGTGVISSTEAF
TRBV5-1,TRBJ1-1,ASSPWGGTENTEAF
TRBV11-2,TRBJ1-5,ASSLVSDSNQPQH
TRBV7-9,TRBJ1-4,ASSRDREEKLF
TRBV4-1,TRBJ2-3,ASSLQGAGTDTQY
TRBV13,TRBJ2-5,ASSIGLLTETQY
TRBV23-1,TRBJ2-3,ASSQLYYPGGPTDTQY
TRBV20-1,TRBJ2-1,SAREVADYNEQF
TRBV4-2,TRBJ2-7,ASSQNRPTGSAAYEQY
TRBV23-1,TRBJ2-4,ASSQSTRAAKNIQY